This TCR beta chain was captured in a study of cytomegalovirus exposure and HLA in healthy donors. The study ran its PCR with 60 Vbeta and 13 Jbeta primers. As originally analysed: In a later analysis, some 80 million unique TCR beta chains included roughly 11 million shared by two or more donors. Sequencing was performed with immunoSEQ multiplex PCR; in TCRdb, only in-frame clones are kept and a portion is missing. Clone size and the V and J calls come from that table; the DNA yielded D and trimming. This sample has about 160,000 clones, with approximately 80% found just once. This CDR3 has 14 amino acids. V was pared by 5 bases and J by 5 bases, with 15 bases between. From germline, CDR1 is MNHNS and CDR2 SASEGT. This clone was picked up a small number of times.

The source is a male donor in good health and CMV-seropositive. J is TRBJ1-1 and V is TRBV6-1; maybe TRBD1 (5 bases). Material: PBMCs. The CDR3 DNA follows: TGTGCCAGCAGTCGACCCGAGGGGAGGACTGAAGCTTTCTTT. It is translated as CASSRPEGRTEAFF.